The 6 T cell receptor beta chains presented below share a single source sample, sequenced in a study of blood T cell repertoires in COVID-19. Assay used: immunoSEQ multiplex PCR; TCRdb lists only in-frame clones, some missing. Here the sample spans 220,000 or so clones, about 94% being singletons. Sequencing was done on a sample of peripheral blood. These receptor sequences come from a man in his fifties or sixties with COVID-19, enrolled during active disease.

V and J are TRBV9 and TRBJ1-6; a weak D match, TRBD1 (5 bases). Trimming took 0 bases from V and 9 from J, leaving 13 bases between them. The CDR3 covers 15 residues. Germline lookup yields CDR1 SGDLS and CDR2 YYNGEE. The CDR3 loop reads CASSVGQISGSPLHF. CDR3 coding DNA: TGTGCCAGCAGCGTAGGACAGATTTCTGGTTCACCCCTCCACTTT.

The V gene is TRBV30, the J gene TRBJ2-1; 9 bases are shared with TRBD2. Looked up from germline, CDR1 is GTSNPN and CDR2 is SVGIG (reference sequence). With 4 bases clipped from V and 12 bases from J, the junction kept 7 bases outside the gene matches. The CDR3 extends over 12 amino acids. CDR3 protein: CAWKGLANAQFF. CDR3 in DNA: TGTGCCTGGAAGGGACTAGCAAACGCGCAGTTCTTC.

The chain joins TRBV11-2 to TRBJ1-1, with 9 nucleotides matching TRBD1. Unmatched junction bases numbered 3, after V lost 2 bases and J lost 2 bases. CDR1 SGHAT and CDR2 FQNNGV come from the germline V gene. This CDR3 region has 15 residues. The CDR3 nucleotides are TGTGCCAGCAGCTTACCGGACAGGGGCAACACTGAAGCTTTCTTT. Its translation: CASSLPDRGNTEAFF. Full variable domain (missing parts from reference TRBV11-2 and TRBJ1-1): EAGVAQSPRYKIIEKRQSVAFWCNPISGHATLYWYQQILGQGPKLLIQFQNNGVVDDSQLPKDRFSAERLKGVDSTLKIQPAKLEDSAVYLCASSLPDRGNTEAFFGQGTRLTVV.

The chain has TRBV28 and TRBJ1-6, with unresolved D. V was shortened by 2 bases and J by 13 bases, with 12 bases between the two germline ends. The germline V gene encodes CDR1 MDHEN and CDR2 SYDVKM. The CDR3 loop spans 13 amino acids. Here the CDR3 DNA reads TGTGCCAGCAGTTTACGGGTCGTATCCCCCCTCCACTTT. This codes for CASSLRVVSPLHF.

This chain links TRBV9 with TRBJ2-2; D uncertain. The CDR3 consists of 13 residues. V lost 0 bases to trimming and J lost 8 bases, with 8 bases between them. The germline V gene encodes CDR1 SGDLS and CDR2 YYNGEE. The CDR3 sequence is CASSVGGRGELFF. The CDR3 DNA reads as TGTGCCAGCAGCGTAGGTGGCAGGGGGGAGCTGTTTTTT.

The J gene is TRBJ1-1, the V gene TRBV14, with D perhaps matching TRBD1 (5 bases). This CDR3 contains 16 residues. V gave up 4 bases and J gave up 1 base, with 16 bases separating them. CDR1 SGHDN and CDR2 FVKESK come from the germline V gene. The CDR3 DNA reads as TGTGCCAGCAGCCGCAAGAAGGGGCCAGGGAACACTGAAGCTTTCTTT. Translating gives CASSRKKGPGNTEAFF.